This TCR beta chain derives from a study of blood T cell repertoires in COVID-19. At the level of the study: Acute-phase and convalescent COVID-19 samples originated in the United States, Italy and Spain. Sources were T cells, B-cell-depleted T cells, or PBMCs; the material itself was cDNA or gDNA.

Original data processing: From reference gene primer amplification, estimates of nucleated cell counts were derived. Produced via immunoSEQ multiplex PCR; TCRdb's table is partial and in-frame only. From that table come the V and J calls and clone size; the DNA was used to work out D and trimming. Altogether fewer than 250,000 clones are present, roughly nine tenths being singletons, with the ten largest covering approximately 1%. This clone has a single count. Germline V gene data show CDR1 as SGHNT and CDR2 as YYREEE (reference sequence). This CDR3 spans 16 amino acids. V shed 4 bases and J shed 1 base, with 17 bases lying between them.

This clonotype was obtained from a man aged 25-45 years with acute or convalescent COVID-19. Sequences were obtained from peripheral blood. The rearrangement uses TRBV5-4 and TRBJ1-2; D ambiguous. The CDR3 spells CASSPPPLTVNYGYTF. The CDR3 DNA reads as TGTGCCAGCAGCCCGCCCCCCCTAACAGTTAACTATGGCTACACCTTC.